The clone carrying this T cell receptor beta chain showed up just once. The sample belongs to a study of cytomegalovirus exposure and HLA in healthy donors. J was trimmed by 4 bases and V by 0 bases; bases with no gene match: 5. Looked up from germline, CDR1 is GTSNPN and CDR2 is SVGIG (reference sequence). The CDR3 has 14 amino acids. The PCR had 60 Vbeta and 13 Jbeta primers. The data were produced by immunoSEQ multiplex PCR, yet TCRdb's version contains in-frame clones alone and is incomplete. The sample yields over 200,000 clones, 75% to 85% seen once. This chain joins TRBV30 and TRBJ2-5; 7 nucleotides match TRBD1. Sequencing was performed on PBMCs. This clonotype originated in a woman between 55 and 75 years old in good health and CMV-seropositive. As DNA, the CDR3 is TGTGCCTGGAGTGTACAAGGGGGCCCAGAGACCCAGTACTTC. It encodes CAWSVQGGPETQYF.